This T cell receptor (beta chain) was identified in a study of cytomegalovirus exposure and HLA in healthy donors. In the study overall: A prior analysis found about 110 million unique TCR beta sequences from 170 million or so T cells. Whole-study findings and limits: Later, TCR association rates were found to vary by HLA locus, highest for DRB1 and lowest for HLA-C. Indistinguishable V segments such as TRBV6-2 and TRBV6-3 were excluded.

PCR used 60 Vbeta primers and 13 Jbeta primers. Clones were sequenced by immunoSEQ multiplex PCR, and TCRdb holds only the in-frame ones, with some missing. The sample contains roughly 120,000 clones, about 8.5% of which appear only once. All the people who gave samples were healthy bone marrow donors. Comments on this clone: Antigen specificity is unknown.

The CDR3 totals 15 residues. CDR1 is PRHDT and CDR2 is FYEKMQ in the germline V gene (reference sequence). Trimming shortened V by 1 base and J by 0 bases, and 10 bases separated the two germline ends. This TCR was recovered from a man between 35 and 55 years old in good health and CMV-seronegative. The J gene is TRBJ2-7, the V gene TRBV13, with D possibly TRBD2 on 6 matching bases. The sample comprised PBMCs. The CDR3 DNA is TGTGCCAGCAGCTTAGCTGCGGGGCGCTCCTACGAGCAGTACTTC. It specifies CASSLAAGRSYEQYF.